This T cell receptor (beta chain) was identified in a study of human T cells and chemical hapten exposure. TCRdb independently ran MiXCR on the RACE reads; one entry per CDR3 protein. The top ten clones hold less than 9% of a sample with more than 300,000 distinct CDR3 sequences, over 5% of them seen once. Time point defined: pre-sensitization, week 0. Regarding treatment: therapeutic diphenylcyclopropenone sensitization with weekly scalp DPC. The length of the CDR3 is 14 residues. Per germline, CDR1 MNHNY and CDR2 SVGAGI (reference sequence). Deletions cut 2 bases from V and 5 bases from J, with 12 bases between.

The material was whole blood, obtained in connection with sensitization to the hapten diphenylcyclopropenone (DPC). The chain combines TRBV6-6 with TRBJ1-2; D may be TRBD1 (6 bases). The receptor's source is a woman aged 18 to 35 with alopecia areata. Some clones in this sample may be carry-over from other donors' samples. Written as DNA, the CDR3 is TGTGCCAGCAGTTACCAACAGGGCCTTTATGGCTACACCTTC. Its protein product is CASSYQQGLYGYTF.